The TCR beta chain under discussion was sequenced for a study of blood T cell repertoires in COVID-19. Background on the study: The United States, Italy and Spain were the sources of the acute and convalescent COVID-19 samples.

CDR3 length: 14 amino acids. Trimming stripped 8 bases from V and 1 base from J, with 9 bases between. CDR1 and CDR2 from the germline V gene are ENHRY and SYGVKD. This table comes from immunoSEQ multiplex PCR, and its TCRdb copy is limited to in-frame clones, with some not included. The data show more than 200,000 clones, approximately 87% seen once. Specimen: peripheral blood. This clonotype was obtained from a woman in her seventies with active or convalescent COVID-19. This chain connects TRBV10-3 to TRBJ1-6; no firm D call. The CDR3 is CAIASGSYNSPLHF. The CDR3 DNA sequence: TGTGCCATCGCATCGGGATCCTATAATTCACCCCTCCACTTT.